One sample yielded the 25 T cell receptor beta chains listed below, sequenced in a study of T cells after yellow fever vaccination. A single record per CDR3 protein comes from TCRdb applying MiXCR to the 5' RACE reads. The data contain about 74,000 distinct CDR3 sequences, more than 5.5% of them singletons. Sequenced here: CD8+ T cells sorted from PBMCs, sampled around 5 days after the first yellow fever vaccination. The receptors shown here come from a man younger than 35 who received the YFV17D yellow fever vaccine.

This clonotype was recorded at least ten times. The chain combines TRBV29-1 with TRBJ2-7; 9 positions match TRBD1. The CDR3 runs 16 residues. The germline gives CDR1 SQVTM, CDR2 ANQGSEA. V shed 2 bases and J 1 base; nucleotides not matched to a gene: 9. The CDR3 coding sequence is TGCAGCGTTGAATGGGTAGGGGGACAGGGATCCTACGAGCAGTACTTC. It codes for CSVEWVGGQGSYEQYF.

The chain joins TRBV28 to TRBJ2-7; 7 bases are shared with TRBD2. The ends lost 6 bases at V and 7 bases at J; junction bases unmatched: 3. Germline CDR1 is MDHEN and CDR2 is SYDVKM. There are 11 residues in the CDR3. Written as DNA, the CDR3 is TGTGCCAGCAGGCGGGGGTTGGAGCAGTACGTC. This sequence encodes CASRRGLEQYV.

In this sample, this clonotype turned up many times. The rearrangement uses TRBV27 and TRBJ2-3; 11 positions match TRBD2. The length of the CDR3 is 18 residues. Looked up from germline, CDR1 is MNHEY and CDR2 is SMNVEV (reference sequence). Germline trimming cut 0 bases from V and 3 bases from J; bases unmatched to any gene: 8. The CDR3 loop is CASSLSPGLAGGTDTQYF. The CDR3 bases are TGTGCCAGCAGTTTATCACCGGGCCTAGCGGGGGGAACAGATACGCAGTATTTT.

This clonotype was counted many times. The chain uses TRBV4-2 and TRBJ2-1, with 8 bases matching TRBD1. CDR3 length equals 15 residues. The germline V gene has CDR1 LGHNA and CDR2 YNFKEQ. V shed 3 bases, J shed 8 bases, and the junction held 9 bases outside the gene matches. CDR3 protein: CASSQRTGPTYEQFF. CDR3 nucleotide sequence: TGTGCCAGCAGCCAGAGGACAGGGCCCACCTATGAGCAGTTCTTC.

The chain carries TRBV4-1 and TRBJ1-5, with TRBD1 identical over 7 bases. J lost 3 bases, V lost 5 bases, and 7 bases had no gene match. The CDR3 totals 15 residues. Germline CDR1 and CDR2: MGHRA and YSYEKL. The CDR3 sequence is CASSYRQGANQPQHF. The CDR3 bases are TGCGCCAGCAGCTACCGACAGGGCGCCAATCAGCCCCAGCATTTT.

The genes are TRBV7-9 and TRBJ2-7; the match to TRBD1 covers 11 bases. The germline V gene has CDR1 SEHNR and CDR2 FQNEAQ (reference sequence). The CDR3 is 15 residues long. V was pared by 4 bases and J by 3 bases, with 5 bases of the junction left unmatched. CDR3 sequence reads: CASSSGQGVNYEQYF. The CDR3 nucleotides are TGTGCCAGCAGCTCGGGACAGGGGGTAAACTACGAGCAGTACTTC.

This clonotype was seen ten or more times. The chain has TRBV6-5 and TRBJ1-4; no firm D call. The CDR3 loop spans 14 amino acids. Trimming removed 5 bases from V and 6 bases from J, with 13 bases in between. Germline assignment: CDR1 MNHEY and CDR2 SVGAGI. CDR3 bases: TGTGCCAGCAGTCCCCCCGAAGTAGATGAAAAACTGTTTTTT. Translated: CASSPPEVDEKLFF.

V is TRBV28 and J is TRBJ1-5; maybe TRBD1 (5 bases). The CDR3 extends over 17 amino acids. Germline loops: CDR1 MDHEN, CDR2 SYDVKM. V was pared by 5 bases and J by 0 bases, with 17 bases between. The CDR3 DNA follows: TGTGCCAGCAGTCCCCCAGGTCAGGGCTATAGCAATCAGCCCCAGCATTTT. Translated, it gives CASSPPGQGYSNQPQHF.

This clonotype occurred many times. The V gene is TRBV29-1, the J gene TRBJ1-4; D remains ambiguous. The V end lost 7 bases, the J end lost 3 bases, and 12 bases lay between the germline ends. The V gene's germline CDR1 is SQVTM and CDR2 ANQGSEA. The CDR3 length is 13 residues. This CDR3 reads CSARREANEKLFF. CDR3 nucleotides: TGCAGCGCTCGGCGGGAGGCTAATGAAAAACTGTTTTTT.

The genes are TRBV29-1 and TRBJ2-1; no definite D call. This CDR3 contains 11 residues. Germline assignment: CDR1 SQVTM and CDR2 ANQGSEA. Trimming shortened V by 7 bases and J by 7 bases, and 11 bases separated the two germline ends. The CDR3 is CSAQPANEQFF. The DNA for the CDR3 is TGCAGCGCCCAACCAGCGAATGAGCAGTTCTTC.

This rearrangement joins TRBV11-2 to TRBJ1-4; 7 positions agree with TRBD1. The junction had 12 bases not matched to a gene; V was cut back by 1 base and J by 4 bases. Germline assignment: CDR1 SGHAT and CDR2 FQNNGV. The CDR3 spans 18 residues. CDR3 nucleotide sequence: TGTGCCAGCAGCTTAGGAGGGAGGTGGGACAGACTTAATGAAAAACTGTTTTTT. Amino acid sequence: CASSLGGRWDRLNEKLFF.

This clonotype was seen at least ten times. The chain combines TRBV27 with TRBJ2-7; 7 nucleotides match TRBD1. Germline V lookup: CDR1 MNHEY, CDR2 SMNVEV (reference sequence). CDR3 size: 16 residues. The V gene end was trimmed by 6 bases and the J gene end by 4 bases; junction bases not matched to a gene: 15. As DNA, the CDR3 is TGTGCCAGCAGCAAAACTCTTGACAGGGATAATTACGAGCAGTACTTC. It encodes CASSKTLDRDNYEQYF.

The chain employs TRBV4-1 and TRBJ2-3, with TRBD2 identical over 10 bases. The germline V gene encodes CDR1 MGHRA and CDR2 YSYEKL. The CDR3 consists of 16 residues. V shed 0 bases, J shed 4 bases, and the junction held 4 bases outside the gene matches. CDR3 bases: TGCGCCAGCAGCCAAGATGCCGGACTAGCGGCAGATACGCAGTATTTT. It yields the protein CASSQDAGLAADTQYF.

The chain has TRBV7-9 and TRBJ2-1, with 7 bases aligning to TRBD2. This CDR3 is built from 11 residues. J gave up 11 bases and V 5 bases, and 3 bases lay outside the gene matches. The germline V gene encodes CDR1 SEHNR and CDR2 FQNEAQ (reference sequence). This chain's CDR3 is CASSTTSQQFF. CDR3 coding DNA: TGTGCCAGCAGCACGACTAGCCAGCAGTTCTTC.

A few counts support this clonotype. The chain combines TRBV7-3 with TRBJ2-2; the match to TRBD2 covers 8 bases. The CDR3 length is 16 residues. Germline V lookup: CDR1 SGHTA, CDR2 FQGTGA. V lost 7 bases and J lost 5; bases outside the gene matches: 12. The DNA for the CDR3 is TGTGCCAGCACCCTTTCGACGGGGGGGCGAACCGGGGAGCTGTTTTTT. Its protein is CASTLSTGGRTGELFF.

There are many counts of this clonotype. CDR3 sequence reads: CASSHRGTDTGELFF. The DNA of the CDR3 is TGTGCCAGCAGTCATCGGGGGACTGACACCGGGGAGCTGTTTTTT. The genes are TRBV6-1 and TRBJ2-2; tentatively, D is TRBD2 (6 bases). V lost 5 bases and J 3 bases, leaving 13 bases between the germline ends. The CDR3 runs to 15 residues. The V gene's germline CDR1 is MNHNS and CDR2 SASEGT.

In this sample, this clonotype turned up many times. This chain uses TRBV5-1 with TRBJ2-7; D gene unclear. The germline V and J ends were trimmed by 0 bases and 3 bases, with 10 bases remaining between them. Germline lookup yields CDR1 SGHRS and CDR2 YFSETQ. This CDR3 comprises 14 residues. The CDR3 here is CASSLVDRNYEQYF. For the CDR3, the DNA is TGCGCCAGCAGCTTGGTCGACCGAAACTACGAGCAGTACTTC. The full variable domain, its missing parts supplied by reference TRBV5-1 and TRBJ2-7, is KAGVTQTPRYLIKTRGQQVTLSCSPISGHRSVSWYQQTPGQGLQFLFEYFSETQRNKGNFPGRFSGRQFSNSRSEMNVSTLELGDSALYLCASSLVDRNYEQYFGPGTRLTVT.

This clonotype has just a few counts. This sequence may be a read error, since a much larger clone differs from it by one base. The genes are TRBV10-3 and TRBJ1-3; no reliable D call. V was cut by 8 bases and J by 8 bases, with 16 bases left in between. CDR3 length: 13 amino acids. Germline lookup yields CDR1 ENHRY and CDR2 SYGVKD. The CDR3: CAIGPAFIHTIYF. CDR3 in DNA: TGTGCCATCGGACCGGCCTTTATTCACACCATATATTTT.

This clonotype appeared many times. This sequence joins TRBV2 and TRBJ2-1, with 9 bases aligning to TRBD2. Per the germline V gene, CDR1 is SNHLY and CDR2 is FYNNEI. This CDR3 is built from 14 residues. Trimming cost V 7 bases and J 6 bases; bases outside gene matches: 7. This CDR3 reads CASISSGGSNEQFF. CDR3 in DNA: TGTGCCAGCATCTCCAGCGGGGGGAGCAATGAGCAGTTCTTC.

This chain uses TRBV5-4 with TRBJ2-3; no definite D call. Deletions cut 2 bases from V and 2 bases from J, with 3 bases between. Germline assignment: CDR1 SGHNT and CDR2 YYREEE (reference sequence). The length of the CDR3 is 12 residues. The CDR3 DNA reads TGTGCCAGCAGCTTCCCCACAGATACGCAGTATTTT. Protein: CASSFPTDTQYF.

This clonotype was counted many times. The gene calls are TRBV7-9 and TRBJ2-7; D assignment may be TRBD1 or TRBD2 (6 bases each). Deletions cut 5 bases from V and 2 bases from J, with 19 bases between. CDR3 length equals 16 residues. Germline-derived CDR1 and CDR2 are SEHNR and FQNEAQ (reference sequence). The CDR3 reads CASSGWGAPLTYEQYF. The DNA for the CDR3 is TGTGCCAGCAGCGGGTGGGGGGCCCCCCTAACCTACGAGCAGTACTTC.

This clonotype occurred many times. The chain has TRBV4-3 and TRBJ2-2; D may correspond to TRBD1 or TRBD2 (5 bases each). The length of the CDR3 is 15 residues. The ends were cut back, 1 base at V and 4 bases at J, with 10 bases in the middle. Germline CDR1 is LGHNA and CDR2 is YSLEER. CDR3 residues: CASSQATGLTGELFF. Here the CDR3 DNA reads TGCGCCAGCAGCCAAGCGACGGGGCTCACCGGGGAGCTGTTTTTT.

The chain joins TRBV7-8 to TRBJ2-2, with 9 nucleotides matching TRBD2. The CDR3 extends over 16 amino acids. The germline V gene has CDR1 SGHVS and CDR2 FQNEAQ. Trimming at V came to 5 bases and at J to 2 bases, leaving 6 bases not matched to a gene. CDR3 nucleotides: TGTGCCAGCAGCCGGAGCGGGGGGCACAACACCGGGGAGCTGTTTTTT. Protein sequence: CASSRSGGHNTGELFF. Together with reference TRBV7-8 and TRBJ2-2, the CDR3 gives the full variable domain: GAGVSQSPRYKVAKRGQDVALRCDPISGHVSLFWYQQALGQGPEFLTYFQNEAQLDKSGLPSDRFFAERPEGSVSTLKIQRTQQEDSAVYLCASSRSGGHNTGELFFGEGSRLTVL.

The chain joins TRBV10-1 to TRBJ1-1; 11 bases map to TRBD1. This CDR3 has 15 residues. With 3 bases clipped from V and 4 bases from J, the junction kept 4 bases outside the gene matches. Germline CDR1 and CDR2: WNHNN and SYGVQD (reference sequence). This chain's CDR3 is CASSDSGTGGTEAFF. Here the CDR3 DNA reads TGCGCCAGCAGTGACTCGGGGACAGGGGGCACTGAAGCTTTCTTT.

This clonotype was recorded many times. CDR3 in amino acids: CASSLTRVQETQYF. CDR3 DNA: TGTGCCAGCAGCCTCACCAGAGTCCAAGAGACCCAGTACTTC. This chain joins TRBV6-2 or TRBV6-3 and TRBJ2-5; D gene uncertain. V was trimmed by 6 bases and J by 1 base, leaving 12 bases between them. This CDR3 has 14 amino acids. Germline V gene lookup returns CDR1 MNHEY and CDR2 SVGEGT.